Below are 21 T cell receptor beta chains sequenced from a single sample in a study of cytomegalovirus exposure and HLA in healthy donors. The PCR had 60 Vbeta and 13 Jbeta primers. Sequencing used immunoSEQ multiplex PCR; TCRdb keeps in-frame clones, though not all of them. The sample holds some 190,000 clones, around 75% seen once. The specimen sequenced was PBMCs. Receptors were obtained from a female donor in good health and CMV-seronegative.

The chain uses TRBV30 and TRBJ2-4; 8 bases line up with TRBD2. Germline V gene sequence: CDR1 GTSNPN, CDR2 SVGIG (reference sequence). V was clipped by 5 bases and J by 8 bases; unmatched bases: 5. The CDR3 loop spans 12 amino acids. CDR3 sequence: CAWGAGGDIQYF. DNA for the CDR3: TGTGCCTGGGGTGCCGGGGGGGACATTCAGTACTTC.

This clone was observed once. J is TRBJ2-2 and V is TRBV5-5; D is unresolved. Trimming removed 3 bases from V and 0 bases from J, with 6 bases in between. This CDR3 is built from 14 residues. Germline CDR1 SGHKS, CDR2 YYEKEE (reference sequence). The CDR3: CASSWSANTGELFF. CDR3 coding DNA: TGTGCCAGCAGCTGGTCAGCGAACACCGGGGAGCTGTTTTTT. Looking up the rest from reference TRBV5-5 and TRBJ2-2 gives the full variable domain: DAGVTQSPTHLIKTRGQQVTLRCSPISGHKSVSWYQQVLGQGPQFIFQYYEKEERGRGNFPDRFSARQFPNYSSELNVNALLLGDSALYLCASSWSANTGELFFGEGSRLTVL.

V usage is TRBV30 and J usage is TRBJ1-2, with D possibly being TRBD1 (5 bases). CDR3 length: 14 amino acids. The V and J ends lost 6 bases and 5 bases respectively, with 19 bases between them. Germline CDR1 is GTSNPN and CDR2 is SVGIG (reference sequence). CDR3 sequence reads: CACPRVRSSYGYTF. The CDR3 DNA is TGTGCCTGCCCCAGGGTCAGATCCTCATATGGCTACACCTTC.

The CDR3 region is CASSFGGSRRETQYF. In DNA, the CDR3 is TGTGCCAGCAGCTTTGGCGGGAGTAGGCGAGAGACCCAGTACTTC. The rearrangement links TRBV7-9 to TRBJ2-5, with 7 bases identical to TRBD2. There are 15 residues in the CDR3. The V gene's germline CDR1 is SEHNR and CDR2 FQNEAQ (reference sequence). J was trimmed by 4 bases and V by 3 bases; bases with no gene match: 8. Using reference TRBV7-9 and TRBJ2-5 for the parts outside the CDR3, the full variable domain is DTGVSQNPRHKITKRGQNVTFRCDPISEHNRLYWYRQTLGQGPEFLTYFQNEAQLEKSRLLSDRFSAERPKGSFSTLEIQRTEQGDSAMYLCASSFGGSRRETQYFGPGTRLLVL.

The J gene is TRBJ2-7, the V gene TRBV19; D possibly corresponds to TRBD2 (6 bases). Per the germline V gene, CDR1 is LNHDA and CDR2 is SQIVND (reference sequence). The CDR3 runs to 11 residues. V lost 5 bases and J lost 7, with 9 bases in between. CDR3 nucleotide sequence: TGTGCCAGTAGTTTCCGGGAGGAGCAGTACTTC. Amino acid sequence: CASSFREEQYF. Filled out from reference TRBV19 and TRBJ2-7, the complete variable domain reads DGGITQSPKYLFRKEGQNVTLSCEQNLNHDAMYWYRQDPGQGLRLIYYSQIVNDFQKGDIAEGYSVSREKKESFPLTVTSAQKNPTAFYLCASSFREEQYFGPGTRLTVT.

This chain joins TRBV19 and TRBJ2-3, with 9 bases fitting TRBD2. Germline CDR1 reads LNHDA; CDR2 reads SQIVND (reference sequence). CDR3 size: 14 residues. J was trimmed by 4 bases and V by 8 bases; bases with no gene match: 7. In nucleotides, the CDR3 is TGTGCCAGTTCGGCTAGCGGGAAGCCAGATACGCAGTATTTT. It encodes CASSASGKPDTQYF.

J is TRBJ1-2 and V is TRBV28; D uncertain. The CDR3 spans 16 residues. Looked up from germline, CDR1 is MDHEN and CDR2 is SYDVKM. V dropped 6 bases and J dropped 7 bases, with 24 bases sitting between them. The CDR3 reads CASRPSLGRDLSGYTF. In DNA, the CDR3 is TGTGCCAGCAGACCTTCCCTGGGGAGGGATTTGAGTGGCTACACCTTC.

This chain connects TRBV5-1 to TRBJ1-1; 7 nucleotides align to TRBD1. V lost 0 bases, J lost 8 bases, and 7 bases stayed unmatched. Germline V lookup: CDR1 SGHRS, CDR2 YFSETQ. There are 14 residues in the CDR3. This CDR3 reads CASSLVGQRGEAFF. CDR3 nucleotide sequence: TGCGCCAGCAGCTTGGTGGGACAGCGTGGGGAAGCTTTCTTT.

The gene calls are TRBV6-1 and TRBJ1-2, with D perhaps TRBD1 (6 bases). Germline lookup yields CDR1 MNHNS and CDR2 SASEGT. V lost 6 bases and J lost 7, with 15 bases in between. The CDR3 extends over 13 amino acids. CDR3 nucleotide sequence: TGTGCCAGCAGCGACTCGCCCAGGGGTGGCTACACCTTC. Amino acid sequence: CASSDSPRGGYTF.

The chain carries TRBV7-6 and TRBJ2-4; 7 bases fit TRBD2. The J segment lost 4 bases and the V segment lost 0 bases, leaving 6 bases of the junction unmatched. In germline, CDR1 is SGHVS, CDR2 FNYEAQ. The CDR3 covers 16 residues. The CDR3 here is CASSLAVGGSKNIQYF. The CDR3 coding sequence is TGTGCCAGCAGCTTAGCGGTGGGAGGGTCAAAAAACATTCAGTACTTC. Full variable domain (missing parts from reference TRBV7-6 and TRBJ2-4): GAGVSQSPRYKVTKRGQDVALRCDPISGHVSLYWYRQALGQGPEFLTYFNYEAQQDKSGLPNDRFSAERPEGSISTLTIQRTEQRDSAMYRCASSLAVGGSKNIQYFGAGTRLSVL.

This sequence joins TRBV7-2 and TRBJ2-1; a weak D match, TRBD1 (5 bases). CDR1 is SGHTA and CDR2 is FQGNSA in the germline V gene. The CDR3 extends over 16 amino acids. Trimming left V 5 bases short and J 6 bases short, with 20 bases between. Here the CDR3 DNA reads TGTGCCAGCAGCAGCCCAGGGCTAAAAGTCGGCAATGAGCAGTTCTTC. It is translated as CASSSPGLKVGNEQFF.

DNA of the CDR3: TGTGCCAGCAGTCTGACAGGGGGTGGCTACGAGCAGTACTTC. Protein: CASSLTGGGYEQYF. The rearrangement links TRBV6-1 to TRBJ2-7, with 9 bases that match TRBD1. Germline lookup yields CDR1 MNHNS and CDR2 SASEGT. This CDR3 comprises 14 residues. Losses at the gene ends were 5 bases for V and 3 bases for J; bases not matched to a gene: 5.

The chain recombines TRBV10-2 with TRBJ1-2; TRBD1 agrees at 7 bases. The V gene's germline CDR1 is WSHSY and CDR2 SAAADI. Trimming removed 10 bases from V and 0 bases from J; junction bases left unmatched: 8. The CDR3 runs 14 residues. The CDR3 loop reads CAISDRKTNYGYTF. The CDR3 region has the DNA TGCGCCATTTCGGACAGGAAAACTAACTATGGCTACACCTTC.

This clone has a single count. The junction shows a germline mismatch at one end, possibly a read error. The chain couples TRBV7-9 to TRBJ1-4; weak D call: TRBD1 (6 bases). The CDR3 extends over 14 amino acids. Germline V gene lookup returns CDR1 SEHNR and CDR2 FQNEAQ (reference sequence). This CDR3 reads CSSSRTATNEKLFF. The DNA for the CDR3 is TGTTCCAGCAGTCGGACAGCAACTAATGAAAAACTGTTTTTT.

The chain links TRBV14 to TRBJ2-1; no clear D. There are 11 residues in the CDR3. Germline CDR1 reads SGHDN; CDR2 reads FVKESK. V lost 1 base to trimming and J lost 7 bases, with 2 bases between them. The CDR3 region is CASSQVNEQFF. CDR3 coding DNA: TGTGCCAGCAGCCAAGTAAATGAGCAGTTCTTC. The full variable domain, with the rest looked up from reference TRBV14 and TRBJ2-1, is EAGVTQFPSHSVIEKGQTVTLRCDPISGHDNLYWYRRVMGKEIKFLLHFVKESKQDESGMPNNRFLAERTGGTYSTLKVQPAELEDSGVYFCASSQVNEQFFGPGTRLTVL.

The chain combines TRBV6-5 with TRBJ2-1; D may be TRBD1 (6 bases). From germline, CDR1 is MNHEY and CDR2 SVGAGI. This CDR3 has 13 residues. The V end lost 2 bases, the J end lost 8 bases, and 10 bases lay between the germline ends. The CDR3 bases are TGTGCCAGCAGTTACGAGAAGGGGGATGAGCAGTTCTTC. This translates into CASSYEKGDEQFF.

This chain links TRBV7-3 with TRBJ2-5; 13 bases align to TRBD2. With 5 bases clipped from V and 0 bases from J, the junction kept 3 bases outside the gene matches. CDR1 is SGHTA and CDR2 is FQGTGA in the germline V gene. CDR3 length: 16 residues. In DNA, the CDR3 is TGTGCCAGCAGCCGGGGACTAGCGGGGAACCAAGAGACCCAGTACTTC. Encoded protein: CASSRGLAGNQETQYF.

This chain uses TRBV27 with TRBJ1-2; no definite D call. Trimming took 5 bases from V and 2 from J, leaving 9 bases between them. Germline lookup yields CDR1 MNHEY and CDR2 SMNVEV (reference sequence). The CDR3 has 13 amino acids. The CDR3 spells CASSPTENYGYTF. DNA for the CDR3: TGTGCCAGCAGTCCAACAGAAAACTATGGCTACACCTTC.

The CDR3 sequence is CASSFGPGLSYEQYF. DNA of the CDR3: TGTGCCAGCAGCTTCGGTCCGGGACTATCCTACGAGCAGTACTTC. This rearrangement joins TRBV7-2 to TRBJ2-7; 7 nucleotides agree with TRBD2. The CDR3 runs 15 residues. V was pared by 3 bases and J by 1 base, with 6 bases of the junction left unmatched. Germline-derived CDR1 and CDR2 are SGHTA and FQGNSA.

The genes are TRBV18 and TRBJ2-7; 8 bases map to TRBD2. The CDR3 spans 15 residues. CDR1 is KGHSH and CDR2 is LQKENI in the germline V gene. The V gene end was trimmed by 6 bases and the J gene end by 3 bases; junction bases not matched to a gene: 10. DNA of the CDR3: TGTGCCAGCTCGCTCGGGATAGCGGGGATCTACGAGCAGTACTTC. Its translation is CASSLGIAGIYEQYF.

The CDR3 loop reads CASSYSSRGEQYF. The CDR3 DNA reads as TGTGCCAGCAGTTACTCTAGCCGGGGCGAGCAGTACTTC. The V call is TRBV6-5, the J call TRBJ2-7; possible D gene TRBD2, 5 bases. The germline V and J ends were trimmed by 0 bases and 6 bases, with 9 bases remaining between them. Germline V CDR1 and CDR2: MNHEY, SVGAGI. There are 13 residues in the CDR3.